The 3 T cell receptor beta chains listed next were all sequenced from one sample in a study of CD8 T cells in ankylosing spondylitis. Study-wide results and limits: Characteristic, it appeared, of ankylosing spondylitis blood was a TCR beta motif of about eight highly homologous variants.

TCRdb passed the 5' RACE reads through MiXCR, listing each CDR3 protein once. Of 800,000 to 900,000 distinct CDR3 sequences in the sample, 12% were seen once. These receptors' antigens are unknown. The sample was blood, either unsorted or a sorted T cell fraction (not recorded which). The receptors derive from a male donor with ankylosing spondylitis.

This clonotype was seen more than once but under ten times. V gene TRBV7-9 combines with J gene TRBJ2-7, with 10 bases lining up with TRBD2. V was clipped by 5 bases and J by 2 bases; unmatched bases: 6. CDR1 SEHNR and CDR2 FQNEAQ come from the germline V gene (reference sequence). CDR3 length: 15 amino acids. Written as DNA, the CDR3 is TGTGCCAGCAGCGCTTTAGCGGGAGGAACCTACGAGCAGTACTTC. Encoded protein: CASSALAGGTYEQYF.

V gene TRBV28 combines with J gene TRBJ2-7, with D perhaps matching TRBD1 or TRBD2 (6 bases each). CDR1 MDHEN and CDR2 SYDVKM come from the germline V gene. V gave up 3 bases and J gave up 1 base, with 16 bases separating them. The length of the CDR3 is 16 residues. The DNA of the CDR3 is TGTGCCAGCAGTTTGAAGAGAGGAGGGGGATCCTACGAGCAGTACTTC. As protein: CASSLKRGGGSYEQYF.

This clonotype was seen at least ten times. The rearrangement joins TRBV7-2 to TRBJ2-2, with 8 bases that match TRBD1. Germline V gene data show CDR1 as SGHTA and CDR2 as FQGNSA. After removal of 5 bases from V and 0 bases from J, the junction contained 5 bases not matched to a gene. This CDR3 is 16 amino acids long. DNA of the CDR3: TGTGCCAGCAGCGGATCAGGGGGCACGAACACCGGGGAGCTGTTTTTT. Residues: CASSGSGGTNTGELFF. Supplemented by reference TRBV7-2 and TRBJ2-2, the full variable domain reads GAGVSQSPSNKVTEKGKDVELRCDPISGHTALYWYRQSLGQGLEFLIYFQGNSAPDKSGLPSDRFSAERTGGSVSTLTIQRTQQEDSAVYLCASSGSGGTNTGELFFGEGSRLTVL.